This entry lists 11 T cell receptor beta chains sequenced from one sample in a study of early T cells in non-severe SARS-CoV-2 infection. MiXCR, run by TCRdb on the 5' RACE reads, gives a single entry per CDR3 protein. This sample carries about 77,000 distinct CDR3 sequences, around 12% of them seen once, and the ten largest clones take 15%. The sample in question was whole blood, obtained at baseline. The source is an adult who was a healthcare worker with PCR-confirmed SARS-CoV-2 infection or an uninfected control (not recorded which). The donor label of this sample is uncertain.

This chain connects TRBV20-1 to TRBJ2-5, with TRBD2 matching 13 bases. CDR3 length: 13 amino acids. V lost 5 bases and J lost 5; bases outside the gene matches: 2. CDR1 and CDR2 (germline): DFQATT, SNEGSKA (reference sequence). This CDR3 reads CSALLAGGETQYF. The CDR3, as DNA: TGCAGTGCTTTACTAGCGGGAGGGGAGACCCAGTACTTC.

This clonotype was detected many times. The CDR3 loop is CASSTTLGRPQFF. Here the CDR3 DNA reads TGTGCCAGTAGCACAACACTCGGACGACCCCAGTTCTTC. V is TRBV19 and J is TRBJ2-1; D uncertain. CDR3 length: 13 residues. CDR1 and CDR2 from the germline V gene are LNHDA and SQIVND (reference sequence). Trimming pared 6 bases from V and 13 bases from J, leaving 19 bases between.

The chain is built from TRBV11-2 and TRBJ2-1, with 8 bases fitting TRBD1. The germline gives CDR1 SGHAT, CDR2 FQNNGV. The CDR3 runs 15 residues. V lost 3 bases, J lost 6 bases, and 7 bases stayed unmatched. CDR3 bases: TGTGCCAGCAGCTTGAGGCAGGGGGCAGGCAATGAGCAGTTCTTC. Amino acid sequence: CASSLRQGAGNEQFF.

This rearrangement joins TRBV7-6 to TRBJ2-7, with D unclear. Trimming took 4 bases from V and 7 from J, leaving 17 bases between them. CDR1 is SGHVS, CDR2 FNYEAQ, per germline. There are 14 residues in the CDR3. CDR3 region: CASSSEYGFREQYF. DNA of the CDR3: TGTGCCAGCAGCTCCGAATACGGGTTCCGGGAGCAGTACTTC.

This clonotype was found a few times. The chain carries TRBV20-1 and TRBJ2-5; 8 bases agree with TRBD2. This CDR3 is 12 amino acids long. V trimming: 6 bases; J trimming: 5 bases; junction bases outside the gene matches: 5. Germline V gives CDR1 DFQATT, CDR2 SNEGSKA (reference sequence). This chain's CDR3 is CSATGGPETQYF. CDR3 DNA: TGCAGTGCCACGGGGGGGCCGGAGACCCAGTACTTC.

The sample holds a few counts of this clonotype. The rearrangement links TRBV6-6 to TRBJ1-1; 8 bases match TRBD1. Germline trimming cut 2 bases from V and 4 bases from J; bases unmatched to any gene: 9. This CDR3 comprises 16 residues. Per germline, CDR1 MNHNY and CDR2 SVGAGI (reference sequence). CDR3 coding DNA: TGTGCCAGCAGTTACCCAACCGCAGGGGGCGTCACTGAAGCTTTCTTT. This codes for CASSYPTAGGVTEAFF.

The chain is built from TRBV7-9 and TRBJ2-3; D unclear. Germline lookup yields CDR1 SEHNR and CDR2 FQNEAQ (reference sequence). CDR3 length: 15 residues. Trimming shortened V by 4 bases and J by 6 bases, and 17 bases separated the two germline ends. This CDR3 reads CASSSPGDTSDTQYF. CDR3 bases: TGTGCCAGCAGCTCGCCGGGTGATACGTCTGATACGCAGTATTTT.

The V call is TRBV3-1, the J call TRBJ2-1, with 11 bases fitting TRBD2. Losses at the gene ends were 2 bases for V and 8 bases for J; bases not matched to a gene: 11. CDR3 length equals 17 residues. CDR1 is LGHDT, CDR2 YNNKEL, per germline (reference sequence). This chain's CDR3 is CASSQPLGLAGGDEQFF. The CDR3 bases are TGTGCCAGCAGCCAACCCCTAGGTCTAGCGGGAGGCGATGAGCAGTTCTTC.

This clonotype was detected a few times. The rearrangement links TRBV19 to TRBJ2-7; D is unresolved. Trimming took off 5 bases at V and 6 bases at J, with 14 bases between the two ends. Germline V gene lookup returns CDR1 LNHDA and CDR2 SQIVND (reference sequence). This CDR3 is built from 13 residues. The CDR3 reads CASSGYPPGEQYF. In DNA form, the CDR3 reads TGTGCCAGTAGTGGCTACCCCCCCGGCGAGCAGTACTTC.

This chain connects TRBV9 to TRBJ2-2; D unclear. The CDR3 is 14 amino acids. From germline, CDR1 is SGDLS and CDR2 YYNGEE. V was cut by 1 base and J by 1 base, with 5 bases left in between. In DNA, the CDR3 is TGTGCCAGCAGCGTACAGGTGAACACCGGGGAGCTGTTTTTT. Translating gives CASSVQVNTGELFF.

The CDR3 sequence: CASSPHHSTGGSIQYF. Here the CDR3 DNA reads TGTGCCAGCAGTCCACACCACTCGACAGGGGGGAGCATTCAGTACTTC. J is TRBJ2-4 and V is TRBV27; TRBD1 matches at 9 bases. J was trimmed by 9 bases and V by 5 bases; bases with no gene match: 14. The CDR3 covers 16 residues. Per germline, CDR1 MNHEY and CDR2 SMNVEV (reference sequence).